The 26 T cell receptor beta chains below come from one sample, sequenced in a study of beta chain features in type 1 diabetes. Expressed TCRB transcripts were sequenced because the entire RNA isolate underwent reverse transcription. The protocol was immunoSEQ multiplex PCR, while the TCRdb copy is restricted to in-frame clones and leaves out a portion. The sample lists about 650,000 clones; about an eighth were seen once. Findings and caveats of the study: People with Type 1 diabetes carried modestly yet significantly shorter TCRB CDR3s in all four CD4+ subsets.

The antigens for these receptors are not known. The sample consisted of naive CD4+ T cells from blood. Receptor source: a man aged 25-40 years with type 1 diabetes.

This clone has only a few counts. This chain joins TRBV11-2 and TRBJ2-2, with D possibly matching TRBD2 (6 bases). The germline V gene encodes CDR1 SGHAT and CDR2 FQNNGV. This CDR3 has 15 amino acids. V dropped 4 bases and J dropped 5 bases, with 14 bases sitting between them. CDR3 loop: CASSYLATGTGELFF. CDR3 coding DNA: TGTGCCAGCAGCTATCTAGCGACGGGGACCGGGGAGCTGTTTTTT. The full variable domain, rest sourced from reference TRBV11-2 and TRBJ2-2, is EAGVAQSPRYKIIEKRQSVAFWCNPISGHATLYWYQQILGQGPKLLIQFQNNGVVDDSQLPKDRFSAERLKGVDSTLKIQPAKLEDSAVYLCASSYLATGTGELFFGEGSRLTVL.

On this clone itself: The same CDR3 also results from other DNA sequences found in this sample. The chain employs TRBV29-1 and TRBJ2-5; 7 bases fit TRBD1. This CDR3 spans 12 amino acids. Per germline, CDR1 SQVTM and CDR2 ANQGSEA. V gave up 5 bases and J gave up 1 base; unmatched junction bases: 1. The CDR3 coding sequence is TGCAGCGTTCGGGACAGCCAAGAGACCCAGTACTTC. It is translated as CSVRDSQETQYF.

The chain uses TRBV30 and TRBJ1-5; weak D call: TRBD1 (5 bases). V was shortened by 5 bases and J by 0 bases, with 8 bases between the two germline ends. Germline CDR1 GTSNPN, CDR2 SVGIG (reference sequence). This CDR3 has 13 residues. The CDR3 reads CAWEDSSNQPQHF. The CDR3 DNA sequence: TGTGCCTGGGAAGACAGTAGCAATCAGCCCCAGCATTTT.

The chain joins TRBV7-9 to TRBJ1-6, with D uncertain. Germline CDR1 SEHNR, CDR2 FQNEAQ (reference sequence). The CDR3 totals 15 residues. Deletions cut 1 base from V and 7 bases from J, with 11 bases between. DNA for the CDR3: TGTGCCAGCAGCTTAGGGGATATGCCGAATTCACCCCTCCACTTT. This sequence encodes CASSLGDMPNSPLHF.

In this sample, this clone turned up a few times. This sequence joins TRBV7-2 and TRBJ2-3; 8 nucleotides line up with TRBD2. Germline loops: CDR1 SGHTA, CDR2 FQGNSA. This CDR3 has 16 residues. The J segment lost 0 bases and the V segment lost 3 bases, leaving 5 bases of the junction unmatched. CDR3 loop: CASSFLAGTSTDTQYF. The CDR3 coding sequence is TGTGCCAGCAGCTTCCTAGCGGGTACTAGCACAGATACGCAGTATTTT.

Written as DNA, the CDR3 is TGTGCCAGCCAGAGCAAAACCTTCCCTAGGAACGAGCAGTACTTC. Translated, it gives CASQSKTFPRNEQYF. The chain joins TRBV27 to TRBJ2-7; D uncertain. V lost 8 bases and J lost 5, with 22 bases in between. This CDR3 comprises 15 residues. CDR1 is MNHEY, CDR2 SMNVEV, per germline (reference sequence).

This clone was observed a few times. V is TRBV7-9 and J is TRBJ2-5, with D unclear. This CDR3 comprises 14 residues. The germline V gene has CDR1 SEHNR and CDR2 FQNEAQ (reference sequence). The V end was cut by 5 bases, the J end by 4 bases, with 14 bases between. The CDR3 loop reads CASSRGPPGETQYF. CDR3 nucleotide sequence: TGTGCCAGCAGCCGCGGACCCCCCGGAGAGACCCAGTACTTC.

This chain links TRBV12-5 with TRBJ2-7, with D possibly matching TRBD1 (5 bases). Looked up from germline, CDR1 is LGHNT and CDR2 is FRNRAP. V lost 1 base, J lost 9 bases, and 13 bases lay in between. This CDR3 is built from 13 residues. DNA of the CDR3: TGTGCTAGTGGTTTGGATGGTTTAGGGGTGCAGTACTTC. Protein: CASGLDGLGVQYF. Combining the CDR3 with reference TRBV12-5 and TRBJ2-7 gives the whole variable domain DARVTQTPRHKVTEMGQEVTMRCQPILGHNTVFWYRQTMMQGLELLAYFRNRAPLDDSGMPKDRFSAEMPDATLATLKIQPSEPRDSAVYFCASGLDGLGVQYFGPGTRLTVT.

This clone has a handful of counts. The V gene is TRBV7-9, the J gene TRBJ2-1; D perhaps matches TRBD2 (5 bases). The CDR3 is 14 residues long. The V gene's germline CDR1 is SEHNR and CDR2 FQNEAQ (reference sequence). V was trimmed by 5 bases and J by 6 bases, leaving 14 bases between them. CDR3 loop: CASSPPGLLNEQFF. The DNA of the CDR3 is TGTGCCAGCAGCCCACCCGGACTCCTCAATGAGCAGTTCTTC.

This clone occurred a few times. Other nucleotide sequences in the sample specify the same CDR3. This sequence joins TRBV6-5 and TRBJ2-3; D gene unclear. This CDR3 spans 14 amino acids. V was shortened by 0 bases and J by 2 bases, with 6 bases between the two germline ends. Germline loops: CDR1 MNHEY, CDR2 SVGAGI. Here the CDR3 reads CASSYSENTDTQYF. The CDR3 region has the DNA TGTGCCAGCAGTTACTCGGAAAACACAGATACGCAGTATTTT.

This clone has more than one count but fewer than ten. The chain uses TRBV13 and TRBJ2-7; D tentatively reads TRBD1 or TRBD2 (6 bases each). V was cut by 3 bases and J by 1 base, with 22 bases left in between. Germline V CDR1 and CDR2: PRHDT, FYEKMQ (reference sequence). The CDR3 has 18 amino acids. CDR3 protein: CASSLRRGDFAGSYEQYF. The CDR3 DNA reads TGTGCCAGCAGCTTGAGAAGGGGGGACTTCGCGGGATCCTACGAGCAGTACTTC.

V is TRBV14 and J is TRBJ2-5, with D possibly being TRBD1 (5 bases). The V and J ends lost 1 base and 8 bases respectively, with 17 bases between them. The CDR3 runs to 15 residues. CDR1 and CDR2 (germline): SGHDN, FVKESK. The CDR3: CASSQGGRSWGTQYF. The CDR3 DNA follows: TGTGCCAGCAGCCAAGGAGGCAGGTCTTGGGGCACCCAGTACTTC.

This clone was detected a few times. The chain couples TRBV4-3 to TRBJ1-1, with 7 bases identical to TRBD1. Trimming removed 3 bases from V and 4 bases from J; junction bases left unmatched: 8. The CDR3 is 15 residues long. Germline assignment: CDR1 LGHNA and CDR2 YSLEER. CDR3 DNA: TGCGCCAGCAGCCAGAAACAGGGGTGGGTCACTGAAGCTTTCTTT. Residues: CASSQKQGWVTEAFF.

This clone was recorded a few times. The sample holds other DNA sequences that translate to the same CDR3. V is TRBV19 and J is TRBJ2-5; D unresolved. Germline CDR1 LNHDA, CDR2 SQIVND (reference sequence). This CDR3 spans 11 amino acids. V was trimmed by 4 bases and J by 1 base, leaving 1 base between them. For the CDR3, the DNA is TGTGCCAGTAGTACCCAAGAGACCCAGTACTTC. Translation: CASSTQETQYF. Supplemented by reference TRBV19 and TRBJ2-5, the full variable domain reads DGGITQSPKYLFRKEGQNVTLSCEQNLNHDAMYWYRQDPGQGLRLIYYSQIVNDFQKGDIAEGYSVSREKKESFPLTVTSAQKNPTAFYLCASSTQETQYFGPGTRLLVL.

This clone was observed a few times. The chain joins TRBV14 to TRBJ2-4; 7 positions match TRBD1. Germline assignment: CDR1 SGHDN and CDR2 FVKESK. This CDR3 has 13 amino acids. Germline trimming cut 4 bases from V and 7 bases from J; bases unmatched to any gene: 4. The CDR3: CASSLTGVNIQYF. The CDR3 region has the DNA TGTGCCAGCAGCCTCACAGGGGTGAACATTCAGTACTTC.

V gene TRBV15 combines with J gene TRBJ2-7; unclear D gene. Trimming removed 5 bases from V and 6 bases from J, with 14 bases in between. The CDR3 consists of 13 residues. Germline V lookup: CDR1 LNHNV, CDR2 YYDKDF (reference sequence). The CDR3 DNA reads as TGTGCCACCAGCCGGCTTATCGGTTTCGAGCAGTACTTC. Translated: CATSRLIGFEQYF.

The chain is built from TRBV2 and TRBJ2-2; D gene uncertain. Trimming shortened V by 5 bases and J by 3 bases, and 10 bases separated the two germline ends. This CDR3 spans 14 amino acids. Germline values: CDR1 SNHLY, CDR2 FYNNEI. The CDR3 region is CASSPTGDTGELFF. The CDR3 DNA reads TGTGCCAGCAGTCCCACTGGGGACACCGGGGAGCTGTTTTTT. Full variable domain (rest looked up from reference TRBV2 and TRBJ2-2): EPEVTQTPSHQVTQMGQEVILRCVPISNHLYFYWYRQILGQKVEFLVSFYNNEISEKSEIFDDQFSVERPDGSNFTLKIRSTKLEDSAMYFCASSPTGDTGELFFGEGSRLTVL.

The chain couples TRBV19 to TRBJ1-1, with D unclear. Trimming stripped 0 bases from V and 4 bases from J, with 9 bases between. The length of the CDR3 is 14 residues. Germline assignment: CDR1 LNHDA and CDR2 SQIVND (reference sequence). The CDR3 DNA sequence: TGTGCCAGTAGTATAGAGTGGGCGGGCACTGAAGCTTTCTTT. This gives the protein CASSIEWAGTEAFF.

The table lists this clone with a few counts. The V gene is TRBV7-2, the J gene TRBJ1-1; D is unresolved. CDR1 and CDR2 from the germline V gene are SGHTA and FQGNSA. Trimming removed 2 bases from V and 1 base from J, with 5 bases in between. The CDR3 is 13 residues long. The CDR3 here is CASSLTANTEAFF. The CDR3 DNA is TGTGCCAGCAGCTTAACCGCGAACACTGAAGCTTTCTTT.

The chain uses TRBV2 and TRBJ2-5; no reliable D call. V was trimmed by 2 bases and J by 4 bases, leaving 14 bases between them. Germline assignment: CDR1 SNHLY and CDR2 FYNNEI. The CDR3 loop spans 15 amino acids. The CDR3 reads CASSERGEQTETQYF. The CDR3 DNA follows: TGTGCCAGCAGTGAAAGAGGCGAGCAGACAGAGACCCAGTACTTC.

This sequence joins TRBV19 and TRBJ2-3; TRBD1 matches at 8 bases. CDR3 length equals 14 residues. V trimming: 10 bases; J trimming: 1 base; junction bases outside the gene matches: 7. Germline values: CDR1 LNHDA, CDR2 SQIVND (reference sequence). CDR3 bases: TGTGCCATTGGCCCAGGGGGCCGCACAGATACGCAGTATTTT. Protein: CAIGPGGRTDTQYF.

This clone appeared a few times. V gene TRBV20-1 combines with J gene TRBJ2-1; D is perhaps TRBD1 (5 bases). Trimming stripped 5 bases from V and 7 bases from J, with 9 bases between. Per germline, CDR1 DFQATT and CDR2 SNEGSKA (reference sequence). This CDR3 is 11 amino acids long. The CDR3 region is CSAQGRNEQFF. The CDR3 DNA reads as TGCAGTGCTCAGGGAAGGAATGAGCAGTTCTTC.

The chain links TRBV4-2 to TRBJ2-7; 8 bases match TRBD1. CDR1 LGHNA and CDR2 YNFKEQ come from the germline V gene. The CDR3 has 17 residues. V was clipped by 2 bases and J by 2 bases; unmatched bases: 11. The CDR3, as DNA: TGTGCCAGCAGCCAAAGCGATCTAGGGACAGGCGCCTACGAGCAGTACTTC. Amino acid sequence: CASSQSDLGTGAYEQYF.

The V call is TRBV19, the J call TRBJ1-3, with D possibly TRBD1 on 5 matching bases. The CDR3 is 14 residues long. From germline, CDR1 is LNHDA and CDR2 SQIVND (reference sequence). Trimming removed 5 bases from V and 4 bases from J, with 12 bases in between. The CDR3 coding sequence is TGTGCCAGTAGTCTCGGGACGTACGGAAACACCATATATTTT. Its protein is CASSLGTYGNTIYF.

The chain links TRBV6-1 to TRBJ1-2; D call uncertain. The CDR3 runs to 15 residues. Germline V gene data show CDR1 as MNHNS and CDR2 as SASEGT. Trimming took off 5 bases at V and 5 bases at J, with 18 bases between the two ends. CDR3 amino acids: CASSPSQTSTYGYTF. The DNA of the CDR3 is TGTGCCAGCAGTCCCAGCCAGACAAGTACTTATGGCTACACCTTC.

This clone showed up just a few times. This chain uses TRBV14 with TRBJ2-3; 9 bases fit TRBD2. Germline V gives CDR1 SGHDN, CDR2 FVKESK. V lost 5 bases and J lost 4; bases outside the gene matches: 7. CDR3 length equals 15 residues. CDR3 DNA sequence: TGTGCCAGCAGCTTACACCGGACTAGCGCAGATACGCAGTATTTT. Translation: CASSLHRTSADTQYF.